These 23 T cell receptor beta chains came from one sample sequenced in a study of shared clonotypes between healthy human individuals. Profiling relied on immunoSEQ multiplex PCR, and the TCRdb table lists in-frame clones only, not all of them. The table shows around 600,000 clones, with approximately 95% occurring only once. The naive CD8 population came from CD45RO-negative cells selected for CCR7, without terminally differentiated effector memory CD45RA+ cells. Material: naive CD8+ T cells sorted from blood. The receptor set was obtained from a woman aged 25 to 39 in good health.

The V gene is TRBV28, the J gene TRBJ2-7; 7 bases are shared with TRBD2. The CDR3 covers 14 residues. J gave up 2 bases and V 6 bases, and 7 bases lay outside the gene matches. From germline, CDR1 is MDHEN and CDR2 SYDVKM. Here the CDR3 reads CASRSWGGPYEQYF. The DNA for the CDR3 is TGTGCCAGCAGATCTTGGGGGGGTCCCTACGAGCAGTACTTC.

The chain employs TRBV13 and TRBJ2-7; 7 bases match TRBD2. J gave up 5 bases and V 5 bases, and 9 bases lay outside the gene matches. Germline V lookup: CDR1 PRHDT, CDR2 FYEKMQ (reference sequence). This CDR3 is 14 amino acids long. As DNA, the CDR3 is TGTGCCAGCAGCCTCGGACTAGTTGGAGACGAGCAGTACTTC. Protein: CASSLGLVGDEQYF.

The chain has TRBV13 and TRBJ2-7; D perhaps matches TRBD2 (6 bases). Germline CDR1 and CDR2: PRHDT and FYEKMQ (reference sequence). CDR3 length: 13 amino acids. The V end lost 6 bases, the J end lost 1 base, and 10 bases lay between the germline ends. The CDR3 sequence is CASRAGTSYEQYF. The CDR3 DNA reads as TGTGCCAGCAGAGCCGGGACTTCCTACGAGCAGTACTTC. The full variable domain, with the rest looked up from reference TRBV13 and TRBJ2-7, is AAGVIQSPRHLIKEKRETATLKCYPIPRHDTVYWYQQGPGQDPQFLISFYEKMQSDKGSIPDRFSAQQFSDYHSELNMSSLELGDSALYFCASRAGTSYEQYFGPGTRLTVT.

This chain links TRBV27 with TRBJ2-1; 8 positions agree with TRBD1. J gave up 6 bases and V 1 base, and 5 bases lay outside the gene matches. The CDR3 runs to 15 residues. Germline assignment: CDR1 MNHEY and CDR2 SMNVEV (reference sequence). The CDR3 coding sequence is TGTGCCAGCAGTTTATATGGGACAGGCGGCAATGAGCAGTTCTTC. It is translated as CASSLYGTGGNEQFF.

With regard to this clone: The sample has other DNA sequences that encode this CDR3 too. The CDR3 spells CASSLFRANQPQHF. The CDR3 nucleotides read TGTGCCAGCAGTTTATTCAGGGCTAATCAGCCCCAGCATTTT. The chain has TRBV28 and TRBJ1-5; tentative D call: TRBD1 (5 bases). V was trimmed by 1 base and J by 4 bases, leaving 8 bases between them. The CDR3 loop spans 14 amino acids. Per the germline V gene, CDR1 is MDHEN and CDR2 is SYDVKM.

The gene calls are TRBV5-4 and TRBJ1-2; 9 bases map to TRBD1. The CDR3 has 16 residues. With V trimmed by 0 bases and J by 4 bases, 7 bases remained unmatched. Germline-derived CDR1 and CDR2 are SGHNT and YYREEE (reference sequence). The CDR3 region has the DNA TGTGCCAGCAGCTTGGAATGGGTACAGGGGGCCTATGGCTACACCTTC. This gives the protein CASSLEWVQGAYGYTF.

The CDR3 reads CASSFLTTPGQGPYEQYF. As DNA, the CDR3 is TGTGCCAGCAGCTTCCTTACCACCCCGGGACAGGGACCCTACGAGCAGTACTTC. V and J are TRBV7-6 and TRBJ2-7; 9 bases line up with TRBD1. CDR3 length equals 18 residues. Unmatched junction bases numbered 14, after V lost 3 bases and J lost 2 bases. Germline V gene lookup returns CDR1 SGHVS and CDR2 FNYEAQ.

J is TRBJ2-2 and V is TRBV7-9, with 7 nucleotides matching TRBD2. V gave up 3 bases and J gave up 6 bases; unmatched junction bases: 4. This CDR3 region has 14 residues. Per the germline V gene, CDR1 is SEHNR and CDR2 is FQNEAQ (reference sequence). The CDR3 DNA follows: TGTGCCAGCAGCTTCGGCGGGAGCGCCGGGGAGCTGTTTTTT. Its translation is CASSFGGSAGELFF.

The J gene is TRBJ2-7, the V gene TRBV27; 15 positions match TRBD2. This CDR3 has 19 residues. V lost 4 bases, J lost 3 bases, and 13 bases stayed unmatched. Per the germline V gene, CDR1 is MNHEY and CDR2 is SMNVEV (reference sequence). The CDR3 DNA follows: TGTGCCAGCAGTTCCAGGACCGGGACTAGCGGGAGGAGTTTCTACGAGCAGTACTTC. The encoded protein is CASSSRTGTSGRSFYEQYF.

V usage is TRBV11-1 and J usage is TRBJ1-1, with 8 bases identical to TRBD1. V was pared by 0 bases and J by 1 base, with 4 bases of the junction left unmatched. Germline lookup yields CDR1 SGHAT and CDR2 FQDESV (reference sequence). The CDR3 totals 16 residues. The CDR3 spells CASSLAPGQENTEAFF. In nucleotides, the CDR3 is TGTGCCAGCAGCTTAGCCCCGGGACAGGAGAACACTGAAGCTTTCTTT. Together with reference TRBV11-1 and TRBJ1-1, the CDR3 gives the full variable domain: EAEVAQSPRYKITEKSQAVAFWCDPISGHATLYWYRQILGQGPELLVQFQDESVVDDSQLPKDRFSAERLKGVDSTLKIQPAELGDSAMYLCASSLAPGQENTEAFFGQGTRLTVV.

V gene TRBV10-1 combines with J gene TRBJ2-7; the D gene could be TRBD1 or TRBD2 (6 bases each). V shed 1 base and J shed 6 bases, with 19 bases lying between them. CDR3 length equals 16 residues. Germline loops: CDR1 WNHNN, CDR2 SYGVQD (reference sequence). The CDR3 sequence is CASSELPRGGPSEQYF. CDR3 sequence (DNA): TGCGCCAGCAGTGAGTTGCCGCGAGGGGGGCCGAGCGAGCAGTACTTC.

This chain links TRBV11-2 with TRBJ2-3; D unresolved. Trimming stripped 3 bases from V and 1 base from J, with 14 bases between. Germline V gene sequence: CDR1 SGHAT, CDR2 FQNNGV. The CDR3 consists of 16 residues. The CDR3 nucleotides read TGTGCCAGCAGCTTCACGGGCGCGGCCCGCACAGATACGCAGTATTTT. Residues: CASSFTGAARTDTQYF.

The chain links TRBV7-6 to TRBJ2-1, with D unresolved. Trimming pared 1 base from V and 6 bases from J, leaving 4 bases between. This CDR3 contains 12 residues. Germline-derived CDR1 and CDR2 are SGHVS and FNYEAQ. The CDR3 spells CASSLGSNEQFF. CDR3 coding DNA: TGTGCCAGCAGCTTAGGTTCCAATGAGCAGTTCTTC. The complete variable domain, with remaining parts taken from reference TRBV7-6 and TRBJ2-1, reads GAGVSQSPRYKVTKRGQDVALRCDPISGHVSLYWYRQALGQGPEFLTYFNYEAQQDKSGLPNDRFSAERPEGSISTLTIQRTEQRDSAMYRCASSLGSNEQFFGPGTRLTVL.

In this sample, this clone turned up a few times. The V call is TRBV2, the J call TRBJ1-1; D is unresolved. V shed 2 bases and J shed 3 bases, with 7 bases lying between them. Germline-derived CDR1 and CDR2 are SNHLY and FYNNEI. The CDR3 runs 13 residues. The CDR3 region is CASSETTYTEAFF. Here the CDR3 DNA reads TGTGCCAGCAGTGAAACTACCTACACTGAAGCTTTCTTT. The whole variable domain, filled in from reference TRBV2 and TRBJ1-1, reads EPEVTQTPSHQVTQMGQEVILRCVPISNHLYFYWYRQILGQKVEFLVSFYNNEISEKSEIFDDQFSVERPDGSNFTLKIRSTKLEDSAMYFCASSETTYTEAFFGQGTRLTVV.

V gene TRBV9 combines with J gene TRBJ2-2; 8 bases map to TRBD1. CDR3 length equals 16 residues. The J segment lost 7 bases and the V segment lost 0 bases, leaving 8 bases of the junction unmatched. CDR1 and CDR2 from the germline V gene are SGDLS and YYNGEE. CDR3 residues: CASSVGGTGADGELFF. CDR3 nucleotides: TGTGCCAGCAGCGTAGGTGGGACAGGTGCGGACGGGGAGCTGTTTTTT.

The chain carries TRBV5-8 and TRBJ1-5; the D gene is possibly TRBD1 (5 bases). V was trimmed by 3 bases and J by 9 bases, leaving 13 bases between them. Per the germline V gene, CDR1 is SGHTS and CDR2 is YDEGEE. The CDR3 runs 13 residues. CDR3 nucleotide sequence: TGTGCCAGCAGCTACCAGGGAGGGCGGCCCCAGCATTTT. This encodes CASSYQGGRPQHF.

This clone has only one observation. V and J are TRBV28 and TRBJ1-1; TRBD1 is a possible D gene (5 bases). This CDR3 has 15 amino acids. The V end was cut by 5 bases, the J end by 4 bases, with 17 bases between. Per the germline V gene, CDR1 is MDHEN and CDR2 is SYDVKM. The CDR3 sequence is CASSRLKGISTEAFF. The CDR3 nucleotides read TGTGCCAGCAGTCGATTAAAGGGGATCTCCACTGAAGCTTTCTTT.

The chain joins TRBV29-1 to TRBJ2-6; TRBD1 matches at 7 bases. V shed 7 bases and J 2 bases; nucleotides not matched to a gene: 11. Germline V lookup: CDR1 SQVTM, CDR2 ANQGSEA. This CDR3 is 16 amino acids long. CDR3: CSASGPGGPGANVLTF. The CDR3 DNA sequence: TGCAGCGCTTCTGGGCCAGGGGGTCCTGGGGCCAACGTCCTGACTTTC.

The CDR3, as DNA: TGTGCCAGCAGCTTAGCAGGGACTACTCATCCCCACTACAATGAGCAGTTCTTC. Its protein product is CASSLAGTTHPHYNEQFF. The chain links TRBV7-9 to TRBJ2-1, with 7 positions matching TRBD2. Per the germline V gene, CDR1 is SEHNR and CDR2 is FQNEAQ (reference sequence). V shed 0 bases, J shed 3 bases, and the junction held 11 bases outside the gene matches. The CDR3 runs to 18 residues.

This clone was recorded once. V usage is TRBV19 and J usage is TRBJ2-1; 14 bases agree with TRBD2. Trimming at V came to 4 bases and at J to 14 bases, leaving 7 bases not matched to a gene. Germline CDR1 is LNHDA and CDR2 is SQIVND (reference sequence). The CDR3 extends over 14 amino acids. DNA of the CDR3: TGTGCCAGTAGTACCGGGACTAGCGGGAGAATCGAGTTCTTC. It specifies CASSTGTSGRIEFF.

The CDR3 DNA reads TGTGCCAGCAATTCGATCGTGCTCGCCATGAACACTGAAGCTTTCTTT. It specifies CASNSIVLAMNTEAFF. The gene calls are TRBV27 and TRBJ1-1; D is ambiguous. The germline gives CDR1 MNHEY, CDR2 SMNVEV (reference sequence). The length of the CDR3 is 16 residues. Trimming shortened V by 7 bases and J by 0 bases, and 18 bases separated the two germline ends.

The rearrangement uses TRBV27 and TRBJ2-5; the match to TRBD2 covers 7 bases. Per germline, CDR1 MNHEY and CDR2 SMNVEV (reference sequence). With 10 bases clipped from V and 4 bases from J, the junction kept 15 bases outside the gene matches. CDR3 size: 15 residues. CDR3 sequence (DNA): TGTGCCACTAAGGTGGGGGGAGGGGCTGGAGAGACCCAGTACTTC. Protein product: CATKVGGGAGETQYF.

The J gene is TRBJ2-3, the V gene TRBV5-4; 7 bases line up with TRBD1. The ends lost 0 bases at V and 1 base at J; junction bases unmatched: 2. The CDR3 runs 15 residues. The germline V gene has CDR1 SGHNT and CDR2 YYREEE (reference sequence). CDR3: CASSLGQGGTDTQYF. CDR3 in DNA: TGTGCCAGCAGCTTGGGCCAGGGGGGCACAGATACGCAGTATTTT.